This T cell receptor beta chain derives from a study of regulatory and conventional T cells in RAG deficiency. Study results and caveats: In Omenn syndrome, Treg and Tconv repertoires overlapped >80%. Shannon entropy fell and Simpson indices rose in RAG-deficient patients. Omenn syndrome and CID/AS patients had around 100-fold fewer unique Treg TCR beta sequences, versus about 10-fold elsewhere. These Omenn syndrome Treg sorts may hold peripherally activated cells instead.

Profiling relied on immunoSEQ multiplex PCR, and the TCRdb table lists in-frame clones only, not all of them. The profile shows around 300 clones, roughly nine tenths of them singletons. Regulatory T cells were sorted from blood as CD4+ CD25-high CD127-low cells. V was cut by 4 bases and J by 0 bases, with 7 bases left in between. This CDR3 has 15 amino acids. Per germline, CDR1 KGHSH and CDR2 LQKENI. With regard to this clone: Its antigen is still unknown.

The sequenced sample was Tregs sorted from blood. This receptor was obtained from a human donor with RAG deficiency presenting as severe combined immunodeficiency. The V gene is TRBV18, the J gene TRBJ2-6; maybe TRBD2 (5 bases). The CDR3 sequence is CASSRTSSGANVLTF. The CDR3 DNA is TGTGCCAGCTCACGTACTAGCTCTGGGGCCAACGTCCTGACTTTC.